A selection of T cell receptor beta chains follows, all from one sample in a study of beta chain features in type 1 diabetes. Profiled with immunoSEQ multiplex PCR; TCRdb holds only in-frame clones, not every one. The sample comprises hundreds of thousands of clones, around 15% of which are singletons, and approximately 7% rests with the top ten. Sequenced sample: central memory CD4+ T cells from blood. Receptors originate from a man under 40 in good health. The CDR3 runs from the conserved cysteine through the conserved F or W.

>TRBV7-2|TRBJ1-1
CASSLVAGGRNTEAFF
>TRBV28|TRBJ1-1
CASSGGDRVF
>TRBV5-1|TRBJ2-6
CASSARGAGANVLTF
>TRBV11-2|TRBJ2-3
CASSIISSGSDTQYF
>TRBV5-6|TRBJ2-7
CASSLGPEQYF
>TRBV15|TRBJ2-3
CATSRDLEDTQYF
>TRBV7-2|TRBJ1-6
CASSPGGSNSPLHF
>TRBV6-5|TRBJ2-2
CASSSQGSYTGELFF
>TRBV18|TRBJ1-3
CASSPNTGAGNTIYF
>TRBV5-4|TRBJ1-1
CASSLGAGNTEAFF
>TRBV2|TRBJ1-1
CASSGQGAERTEAFF
>TRBV30|TRBJ2-3
CAWSVTGFTDTQYF
>TRBV7-2|TRBJ1-4
CASSLEANEKLFF
>TRBV10-3|TRBJ2-7
CATEDGSGSYEQYF
>TRBV7-2|TRBJ2-7
CASSQVGSSYEQYF
>TRBV27|TRBJ2-7
CASSLRLAGGYEQYF
>TRBV5-1|TRBJ1-1
CASNLGELGTEAFF
>TRBV7-2|TRBJ2-1
CASSSRGGNEQFF
>TRBV19|TRBJ2-4
CASSDGQPLAKNIQYF
>TRBV18|TRBJ2-3
CASSPPGRAGRDTQYF
>TRBV5-1|TRBJ2-4
CASTGAGGADPKNIQYF
>TRBV9|TRBJ2-5
CASSPRRSTANQETQYF
>TRBV14|TRBJ1-5
CASSRGGLGQPQHF
>TRBV9|TRBJ2-3
CASSVVVAGGTDTQYF
>TRBV7-2|TRBJ2-7
CASSIGVYEQYF
>TRBV19|TRBJ2-5
CASSIQAQETQYF
>TRBV7-2|TRBJ2-3
CASALAGFLDTQYF
>TRBV13|TRBJ2-2
CASSRTSGRTGELFF
>TRBV27|TRBJ2-3
CASSIQGPRRADTQYF
>TRBV7-2|TRBJ2-4
CASSLAVAGWENIQYF
>TRBV6-6|TRBJ1-4
CASSLQGAGEKLFF
>TRBV5-1|TRBJ2-3
CASSLVGGPDTQYF
>TRBV7-2|TRBJ2-5
CASSLRRETQYF
>TRBV2|TRBJ2-3
CASSARTSGGLDTQYF
>TRBV6-1|TRBJ1-1
CAIVDTLNTEAFF
>TRBV5-6|TRBJ1-2
CASSFERTYGYTF
>TRBV7-6|TRBJ2-1
CASSLTAPQGYNEQFF
>TRBV7-8|TRBJ2-5
CASSLAAFQETQYF
>TRBV15|TRBJ2-2
CATSRPVADTGELFF
>TRBV7-2|TRBJ1-2
CASSKWEQEGYTF
>TRBV5-1|TRBJ2-2
CASKTAPNTGELFF